This is a list of T cell receptor beta chains from one sample in a study of shared clonotypes between healthy human individuals. Profiling relied on immunoSEQ multiplex PCR, and the TCRdb table lists in-frame clones only, not all of them. The data hold 2 million to 3 million clones, with roughly 92% observed a single time. Material for sequencing was naive CD4+ T cells sorted from blood. The receptors stem from a man younger than 30 in good health. The CDR3 runs from the conserved cysteine through the conserved F or W. Fields, in order: CDR3 DNA, CDR3 protein, J gene, V gene, clone size, D gene. A D gene is named only where the DNA matches it firmly. Only some rows state a clone size, as once, few, many or a class for expanded clones.

TGTGCCAGCAGCTATCGACAGGGGGCTGCCGGGGAGCTGTTTTTT	CASSYRQGAAGELFF	TRBJ2-2	TRBV11-3	.	TRBD1
TGTGCCAGCACCATTGTCCGGGGGGCTGGCACAGATACGCAGTATTTT	CASTIVRGAGTDTQYF	TRBJ2-3	TRBV6-6	.	.
TGTGCCAGCAGCTTATATCCAGGAGGGCAGTCACCCCTCCACTTT	CASSLYPGGQSPLHF	TRBJ1-6	TRBV7-2	.	.
TGTGCCAGCAGCCCTGGGGGACGGGGGGAAAAACTGTTTTTT	CASSPGGRGEKLFF	TRBJ1-4	TRBV7-6	.	.
TGTGCCAGTAGTAACGGGCCCAATAATTCACCCCTCCACTTT	CASSNGPNNSPLHF	TRBJ1-6	TRBV19	.	.
TGTGCCAGTAGAATAACAGGGGCTGGATCGCCCCAGCATTTT	CASRITGAGSPQHF	TRBJ1-5	TRBV19	.	TRBD1
TGCGCCAGCAGCTTGAGTGGGAGACAGCCCCAGCATTTT	CASSLSGRQPQHF	TRBJ1-5	TRBV5-1	.	.
TGTGCCTGGAGAAGGACAGGGGCAGAAGCTTTCTTT	CAWRRTGAEAFF	TRBJ1-1	TRBV30	few	TRBD1
TGTGCCAGCAGCACCGGACAGTTCCAAGAGACCCAGTACTTC	CASSTGQFQETQYF	TRBJ2-5	TRBV9	.	.
TGTGCCAGCAGTCCCGACAGGAGGAACACTGAAGCTTTCTTT	CASSPDRRNTEAFF	TRBJ1-1	TRBV27	.	.
TGCGCCAGCCGCGTGGGGACAGGGGGTTACAATGAGCAGTTCTTC	CASRVGTGGYNEQFF	TRBJ2-1	TRBV5-1	.	TRBD1
TGTGCCAGCAGTGAACGGGGTCATAGGGACATTCAGTACTTC	CASSERGHRDIQYF	TRBJ2-4	TRBV6-1	.	.
TGTGCCAGCAGCTCAAGGACAGGGAAGGGAAATGAGCAGTTCTTC	CASSSRTGKGNEQFF	TRBJ2-1	TRBV5-8	.	TRBD1
TGCGCCAGCAGCTTGGTTACGCAGAACACTGAAGCTTTCTTT	CASSLVTQNTEAFF	TRBJ1-1	TRBV5-1	.	.
TGTGCCAGCAGTTACACAAGAATGGTCACCGGGGAGCTGTTTTTT	CASSYTRMVTGELFF	TRBJ2-2	TRBV6-5	.	.
TGTGCCAGCAGCCCAGGGGGGATTCTAGGCTACACCTTC	CASSPGGILGYTF	TRBJ1-2	TRBV28	once	TRBD1
TGTGCCAGCAGCTTAGACGGTAGCAATCAGCCCCAGCATTTT	CASSLDGSNQPQHF	TRBJ1-5	TRBV7-9	.	.
TGTGCCAGCAGCGGTTCGGGGGGGAGCTACGAGCAGTACTTC	CASSGSGGSYEQYF	TRBJ2-7	TRBV7-2	.	TRBD2
TGTGCCAGCAGCGTATGGGGGGAGAACACCGGGGAGCTGTTTTTT	CASSVWGENTGELFF	TRBJ2-2	TRBV9	.	.
TGTGCCAGTAGGCGACAGGGTGCGAACACCGGGGAGCTGTTTTTT	CASRRQGANTGELFF	TRBJ2-2	TRBV19	.	TRBD1
TGTGCCAGCGGGACAGGGAATATTCCCGGGGAGCTGTTTTTT	CASGTGNIPGELFF	TRBJ2-2	TRBV28	.	TRBD1
TGTGCCAGCAGCGCCGGAGGTGCTAGCACAGATACGCAGTATTTT	CASSAGGASTDTQYF	TRBJ2-3	TRBV5-4	.	.
TGTGCTAGTGGTTTGGGGAGGGGCGGGGTTGAACATACGCAGTATTTT	CASGLGRGGVEHTQYF	TRBJ2-3	TRBV12-5	.	.
TGTGCCTGGAGGGGAACCGGGACAGGGGGCCGGGTCTATGGCTACACCTTC	CAWRGTGTGGRVYGYTF	TRBJ1-2	TRBV30	.	TRBD1
TGTGCCTGGAGTTCTGCCTTATTCTCTGGGGCCAACGTCCTGACTTTC	CAWSSALFSGANVLTF	TRBJ2-6	TRBV30	.	.
TGTGCCAGCAGTGAACGTACTAGCGGGCCATACGAGCAGTACTTC	CASSERTSGPYEQYF	TRBJ2-7	TRBV2	.	TRBD2
TGTGCCAGCACAGCAGGGATGAACACTGAAGCTTTCTTT	CASTAGMNTEAFF	TRBJ1-1	TRBV6-1	.	.